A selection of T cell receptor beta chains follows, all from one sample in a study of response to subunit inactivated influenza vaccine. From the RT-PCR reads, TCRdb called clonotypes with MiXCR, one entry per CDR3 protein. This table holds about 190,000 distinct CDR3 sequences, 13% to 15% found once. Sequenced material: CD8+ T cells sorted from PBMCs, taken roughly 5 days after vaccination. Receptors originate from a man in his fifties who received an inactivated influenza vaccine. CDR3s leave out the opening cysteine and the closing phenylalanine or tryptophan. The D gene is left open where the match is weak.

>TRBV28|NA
ASSLSSQINTGELF
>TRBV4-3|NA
ASSQDLLVSTDTQY
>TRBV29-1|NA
SVEGQSHPYEQY
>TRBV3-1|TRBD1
ASSQRQGGQPQH
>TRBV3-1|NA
ASSQDLGFEQY
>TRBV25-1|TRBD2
ASSPTDPYRLAGEEGWNEQF
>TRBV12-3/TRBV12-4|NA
ASSWTVPSSGANVLT
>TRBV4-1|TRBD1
ASSQADREVETQY
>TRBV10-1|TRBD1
ATGTGNNEQY
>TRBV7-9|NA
ASSTGPANTGELF
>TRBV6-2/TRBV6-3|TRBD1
ASRDRGNQPQH